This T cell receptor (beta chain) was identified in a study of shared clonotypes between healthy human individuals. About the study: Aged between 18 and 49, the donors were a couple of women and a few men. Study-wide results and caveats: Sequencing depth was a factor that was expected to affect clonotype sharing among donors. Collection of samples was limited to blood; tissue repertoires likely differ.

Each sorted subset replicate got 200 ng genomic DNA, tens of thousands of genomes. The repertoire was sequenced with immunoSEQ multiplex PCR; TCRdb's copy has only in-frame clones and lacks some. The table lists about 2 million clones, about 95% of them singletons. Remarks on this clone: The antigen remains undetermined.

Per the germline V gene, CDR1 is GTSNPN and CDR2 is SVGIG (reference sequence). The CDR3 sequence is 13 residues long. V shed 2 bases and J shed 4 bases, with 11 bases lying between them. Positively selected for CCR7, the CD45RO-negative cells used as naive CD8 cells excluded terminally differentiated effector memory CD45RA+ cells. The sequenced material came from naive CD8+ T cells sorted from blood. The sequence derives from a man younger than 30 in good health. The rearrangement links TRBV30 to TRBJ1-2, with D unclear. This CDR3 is CAWSLLVGYGYTF. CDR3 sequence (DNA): TGTGCCTGGAGTCTGCTTGTAGGCTATGGCTACACCTTC.